These 11 T cell receptor beta chains share one sample of origin, sequenced in a study of early T cells in non-severe SARS-CoV-2 infection. TCRdb fed the 5' RACE reads into MiXCR, producing one record per CDR3 protein. Of some 55,000 distinct CDR3 sequences in the sample, approximately 12% are singletons; the top ten hold over 2.5%. The specimen comprised whole blood, sampled at baseline. The receptors originated from an adult who was a healthcare worker with PCR-confirmed SARS-CoV-2 infection or an uninfected control (not recorded which).

This chain links TRBV7-3 with TRBJ1-6; a possible D gene is TRBD1 (6 bases). CDR3 size: 14 residues. Trimming removed 4 bases from V and 8 bases from J, with 12 bases in between. Germline loops: CDR1 SGHTA, CDR2 FQGTGA. The DNA of the CDR3 is TGTGCCAGCAGCTCGCAGGGGCACGATTCACCCCTCCACTTT. This gives the protein CASSSQGHDSPLHF.

The chain uses TRBV12-3 or TRBV12-4 and TRBJ2-1; 7 bases are a match to TRBD2. J lost 7 bases, V lost 4 bases, and 16 bases had no gene match. The CDR3 totals 17 residues. The CDR3 sequence is CASSSPVMRESSNEQFF. The CDR3, as DNA: TGTGCCAGCAGTTCCCCTGTCATGCGGGAGAGTTCGAATGAGCAGTTCTTC.

This chain uses TRBV28 with TRBJ2-1; TRBD2 might be the D (6 bases). CDR1 is MDHEN and CDR2 is SYDVKM in the germline V gene. Trimming pared 2 bases from V and 3 bases from J, leaving 14 bases between. This CDR3 contains 16 residues. CDR3: CASSLMSGLLYNEQFF. Written as DNA, the CDR3 is TGTGCCAGCAGTTTAATGTCGGGACTCCTCTACAATGAGCAGTTCTTC.

This clonotype was seen a handful of times. The chain carries TRBV6-5 and TRBJ1-1; a possible D gene is TRBD1 (5 bases). V gave up 4 bases and J gave up 5 bases, with 14 bases separating them. The CDR3 is 14 residues long. CDR1 and CDR2 (germline): MNHEY, SVGAGI. This chain's CDR3 is CASSFDTAGTEAFF. CDR3 DNA sequence: TGTGCCAGCAGTTTCGACACTGCAGGGACTGAAGCTTTCTTT.

This chain joins TRBV7-8 and TRBJ2-7; 7 bases are a match to TRBD1. CDR1 and CDR2 (germline): SGHVS, FQNEAQ. The V gene end was trimmed by 5 bases and the J gene end by 5 bases; junction bases not matched to a gene: 12. The CDR3 is 15 residues long. CDR3 region: CASSREQGRGNEQYF. DNA of the CDR3: TGTGCCAGCAGCCGTGAACAGGGGCGAGGTAACGAGCAGTACTTC.

V is TRBV29-1 and J is TRBJ2-3; D is undetermined. Germline CDR1 SQVTM, CDR2 ANQGSEA. V was pared by 4 bases and J by 2 bases, with 7 bases between. This CDR3 spans 12 amino acids. For the CDR3, the DNA is TGCAGCGTTGCGTGGGACACAGATACGCAGTATTTT. It codes for CSVAWDTDTQYF.

This clonotype was recorded at least ten times. V is TRBV4-3 and J is TRBJ2-1; 9 bases agree with TRBD2. V dropped 0 bases and J dropped 2; count of bases not matched to a gene: 2. The length of the CDR3 is 16 residues. CDR1 and CDR2 from the germline V gene are LGHNA and YSLEER. In nucleotides, the CDR3 is TGCGCCAGCAGCCAAGATGCGGGAGGGCCCTACAATGAGCAGTTCTTC. Translated: CASSQDAGGPYNEQFF.

The genes are TRBV20-1 and TRBJ2-5; 7 nucleotides line up with TRBD2. Germline trimming cut 0 bases from V and 2 bases from J; bases unmatched to any gene: 6. Germline values: CDR1 DFQATT, CDR2 SNEGSKA (reference sequence). This CDR3 comprises 15 residues. This CDR3 reads CSARDDTSVQETQYF. CDR3 nucleotide sequence: TGCAGTGCTAGAGATGACACTAGCGTTCAAGAGACCCAGTACTTC.

The V call is TRBV7-9, the J call TRBJ2-7; 8 nucleotides match TRBD1. V shed 1 base, J shed 3 bases, and the junction held 5 bases outside the gene matches. The CDR3 contains 15 residues. The germline V gene encodes CDR1 SEHNR and CDR2 FQNEAQ (reference sequence). For the CDR3, the DNA is TGTGCCAGCAGCTTAGGGGACAGGACTAACTACGAGCAGTACTTC. It is translated as CASSLGDRTNYEQYF. Drawing the rest from reference TRBV7-9 and TRBJ2-7, the complete variable domain is DTGVSQNPRHKITKRGQNVTFRCDPISEHNRLYWYRQTLGQGPEFLTYFQNEAQLEKSRLLSDRFSAERPKGSFSTLEIQRTEQGDSAMYLCASSLGDRTNYEQYFGPGTRLTVT.

This clonotype has a count of ten or more. This chain uses TRBV5-1 with TRBJ1-5, with D perhaps TRBD1 (5 bases). The CDR3 runs 15 residues. Germline lookup yields CDR1 SGHRS and CDR2 YFSETQ. With 0 bases removed from V and 5 bases from J, the gap between germline ends came to 12 bases. In nucleotides, the CDR3 is TGCGCCAGCAGCTTGGACGGGACTCCGCATCAGCCCCAGCATTTT. Its translation is CASSLDGTPHQPQHF.

This clonotype was recorded many times. The chain carries TRBV28 and TRBJ2-4; TRBD2 is a possible D gene (6 bases). V was clipped by 8 bases and J by 7 bases, with 18 bases between them. This CDR3 is built from 14 residues. CDR1 is MDHEN and CDR2 is SYDVKM in the germline V gene. CDR3 DNA: TGTGCCAGCGGGATTGGGAGGAGGTGGAACATTCAGTACTTC. This encodes CASGIGRRWNIQYF.